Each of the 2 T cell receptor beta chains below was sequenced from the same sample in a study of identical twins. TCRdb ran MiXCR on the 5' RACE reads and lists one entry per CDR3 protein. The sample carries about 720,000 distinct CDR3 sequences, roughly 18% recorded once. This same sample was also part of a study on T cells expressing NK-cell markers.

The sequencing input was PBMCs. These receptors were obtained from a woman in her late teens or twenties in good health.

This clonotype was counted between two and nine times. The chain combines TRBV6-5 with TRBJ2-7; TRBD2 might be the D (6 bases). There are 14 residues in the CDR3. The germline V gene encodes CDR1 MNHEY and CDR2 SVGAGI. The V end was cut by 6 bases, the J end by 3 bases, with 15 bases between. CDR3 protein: CASRYDRGIYEQYF. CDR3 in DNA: TGTGCCAGCAGATATGATCGGGGGATCTACGAGCAGTACTTC.

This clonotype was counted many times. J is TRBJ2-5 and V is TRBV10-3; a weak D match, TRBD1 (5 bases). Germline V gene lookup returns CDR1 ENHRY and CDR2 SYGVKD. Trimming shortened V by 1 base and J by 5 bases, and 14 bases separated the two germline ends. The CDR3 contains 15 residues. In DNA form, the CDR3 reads TGTGCCATCAGTGAGTTGCAGGGTCGGTTGGAGACCCAGTACTTC. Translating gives CAISELQGRLETQYF.